The 10 T cell receptor beta chains in this list originate from one sample, sequenced in a study of blood T cell repertoires in COVID-19. TCRdb's copy holds only in-frame clones and misses some; the assay was immunoSEQ multiplex PCR. Of 75,000 to 90,000 clones in the sample, around 82% were seen once. The sample was peripheral blood. Every receptor here comes from a man aged 60-69 years with COVID-19, enrolled during active disease.

The chain couples TRBV3-1 (or the pseudogene TRBV3-2) to TRBJ1-2; maybe TRBD1 (6 bases). The CDR3 contains 15 residues. CDR1 is LGHDT and CDR2 is YNNKEL in the germline V gene (reference sequence). The germline V and J ends were trimmed by 1 base and 7 bases, with 16 bases remaining between them. The CDR3 DNA is TGTGCCAGCAGCCAAGGGGTAGGGGGGGAAGGTGGCTACACCTTC. It is translated as CASSQGVGGEGGYTF.

The chain joins TRBV5-4 to TRBJ2-3; D may be TRBD1 (5 bases). This CDR3 spans 14 amino acids. V shed 2 bases and J shed 6 bases, with 13 bases lying between them. Germline V gene data show CDR1 as SGHNT and CDR2 as YYREEE (reference sequence). The CDR3 sequence: CASSFGRATDTQYF. Written as DNA, the CDR3 is TGTGCCAGCAGCTTTGGCAGGGCGACCGATACGCAGTATTTT.

The chain joins TRBV28 to TRBJ1-2, with TRBD1 matching 7 bases. This CDR3 comprises 13 residues. Germline V lookup: CDR1 MDHEN, CDR2 SYDVKM. Trimming cost V 5 bases and J 4 bases; bases outside gene matches: 4. CDR3 nucleotide sequence: TGTGCCAGCAGTCCAACAGGGGCCTATGGCTACACCTTC. Translating gives CASSPTGAYGYTF.

The rearrangement joins TRBV15 to TRBJ1-1; tentative D call: TRBD1 (5 bases). Between the trimmed V and J ends, which lost 0 bases and 5 bases, there was a span of 10 bases. The V gene's germline CDR1 is LNHNV and CDR2 YYDKDF (reference sequence). There are 14 residues in the CDR3. Here the CDR3 DNA reads TGTGCCACCAGCAGAGATTTAGGGGTGACTGAAGCTTTCTTT. It yields the protein CATSRDLGVTEAFF.

The chain has TRBV4-2 and TRBJ2-7; TRBD2 might be the D (6 bases). This CDR3 is built from 13 residues. Germline V lookup: CDR1 LGHNA, CDR2 YNFKEQ. V was pared by 3 bases and J by 6 bases, with 12 bases between. CDR3 DNA: TGTGCCAGCAGCCATCCTACTAGCACCGAGCAGTACTTC. Translation: CASSHPTSTEQYF.

The chain recombines TRBV20-1 with TRBJ2-5, with D perhaps matching TRBD2 (5 bases). This CDR3 is built from 14 residues. Trimming left V 3 bases short and J 5 bases short, with 16 bases between. Germline-derived CDR1 and CDR2 are DFQATT and SNEGSKA (reference sequence). The CDR3 bases are TGCAGTGCTAGTATTGAGGGCGGTAGGGAGACCCAGTACTTC. As protein: CSASIEGGRETQYF.

V usage is TRBV11-3 and J usage is TRBJ2-1; 9 nucleotides agree with TRBD2. CDR1 and CDR2 from the germline V gene are SGHNT and YENEEA. Trimming at V came to 6 bases and at J to 4 bases, leaving 7 bases not matched to a gene. The CDR3 spans 15 residues. The CDR3 loop is CASSQRGERYNEQFF. DNA of the CDR3: TGTGCCAGCAGTCAGCGGGGGGAGAGGTACAATGAGCAGTTCTTC.

The V and J genes are TRBV19 and TRBJ1-1; D unclear. V lost 6 bases to trimming and J lost 4 bases, with 9 bases between them. Germline CDR1 reads LNHDA; CDR2 reads SQIVND (reference sequence). This CDR3 comprises 12 residues. CDR3 in DNA: TGTGCCAGTAGATTAGCTGGCACTGAAGCTTTCTTT. Residues: CASRLAGTEAFF.

The V and J genes are TRBV27 and TRBJ1-1; TRBD1 aligns across 7 bases. Germline CDR1 and CDR2: MNHEY and SMNVEV (reference sequence). After removal of 6 bases from V and 1 base from J, the junction contained 8 bases not matched to a gene. The CDR3 is 15 residues long. CDR3 nucleotide sequence: TGTGCCAGCAGCCCAATCAGACAGGGGAACACTGAAGCTTTCTTT. It encodes CASSPIRQGNTEAFF.

The chain has TRBV7-3 and TRBJ1-1; 8 bases map to TRBD1. CDR1 and CDR2 (germline): SGHTA, FQGTGA. Trimming at V came to 5 bases and at J to 10 bases, leaving 9 bases not matched to a gene. CDR3 length: 13 amino acids. The DNA of the CDR3 is TGTGCCAGCAGCGCTGACAGGGGAGGGACAGCTTTCTTT. Protein product: CASSADRGGTAFF. Full variable domain (remainder filled in from reference TRBV7-3 and TRBJ1-1): GAGVSQTPSNKVTEKGKYVELRCDPISGHTALYWYRQSLGQGPEFLIYFQGTGAADDSGLPNDRFFAVRPEGSVSTLKIQRTERGDSAVYLCASSADRGGTAFFGQGTRLTVV.